This T cell receptor (beta chain) was recovered during a study of beta chain features in type 1 diabetes (dated 2018 in TCRdb). About the full investigation: No differences in mean age, gender distribution, total cell number or subset yield were found between patients and healthy donors. In the study, recently diagnosed type 1 diabetes patients and matched healthy donors were compared on the TCRB repertoires of their sorted circulating CD4+ T cell subsets. Across all samples, about 110 million sorted cells were examined, and cell number per subset correlated strongly with RNA yield. Regulatory and stem cell-like memory subsets were isolated from only 8 patients and about eight healthy donors, whereas naive and central memory subsets came from all 30 or so donors. Summary of the overall study and its limitations: Naive, central memory and regulatory TCRB repertoires appeared to be more alike among patients than among healthy donors. At VDJ recombination sites, patients with type 1 diabetes made fewer insertions and deleted more nucleotides, a pattern implying thymic rearrangement abnormalities. Sequencing cDNA rather than genomic DNA could over-represent highly expressing activated cells, although activation and CD3 levels did not differ between groups. Type 1 diabetes patients showed a moderate but significant shortening of TCRB CDR3 length in all four CD4+ subsets. Shorter templates might be favored by PCR, yet because patient and control samples were amplified and corrected together, any such skew would affect both groups equally. Because small numbers of individuals were included in the HLA sub-analyses, any influence of HLA type on TCRB rearrangement was left unresolved.

A single peripheral blood draw of around 120 mL on average was collected from each donor into heparinised tubes. A BD FACSAria II was used to sort naive, central memory, regulatory and stem cell-like memory CD4+ T cells with a panel that included CD45RO, CCR7, CD25, CD127, CD95 and CD27. Every sorted population had a purity above 95%. PBMCs were isolated right away by Lymphoprep density gradient centrifugation and were stained directly, without culture. Samples were stained and sorted in pairs, with one healthy donor and one patient per experiment, so that batch effects were minimized. There are 15 amino acids in the CDR3, from cysteine to phenylalanine inclusive. CDR3 DNA only is kept here, 45 bases in frame from base 1. V sheds 4 bases and J sheds 2 bases, leaving 13 bases between their ends. Looking up the germline V gene yields CDR1 SNHLY and CDR2 FYNNEI. The entire isolated RNA was reverse transcribed using the High Capacity cDNA Reverse Transcription Kit, and thus expressed TCRB transcripts were sequenced. Naive, central memory and regulatory T cell samples underwent deep immunoSEQ sequencing, averaging around 4 million total reads per sample. Sorted cells were lysed in RLT buffer, and RNA was extracted using DNase-treated RNeasy Micro or Mini kits according to cell number. To prevent cross-contamination, every cell subset was processed on its own, while patient and healthy donor samples were processed together. The immunoSEQ multiplex PCR was used to amplify TCRB sequences from cDNA, yielding 87-bp fragments that span the CDR3 region. Sequencing of the amplicons was done on the Illumina HiSeq platform. The study's processing was this. Synthetic template baselines were used to correct PCR bias computationally, reads within Hamming distance 2 were collapsed, and singletons that could not be merged were discarded. Reads were aligned against IMGT to assign V, D and J genes, CDR3 length and insertions or deletions at six rearrangement sites. Within each subset, clonotype counts were normalized to sorted cell number, and only after that were true diversity and Gini coefficients computed with the tcR R package. The overlap coefficient, calculated on TCRB nucleotide sequences, was used to quantify repertoire sharing. As a proxy for the pre-selection repertoire, out-of-frame TCRB sequences from naive cells were analyzed. The source is immuneACCESS, and TCRdb retained only in-frame sequences with V and J called. Part of the clones is not carried over; for the studies checked, unresolved V genes explain less than half of this, and the remainder is unexplained. V, J and clone size were drawn from that table, and D and trimming were deduced from the DNA. The sample includes some 700,000 clones, with 13% observed a single time. The ten top clones hold approximately 0.022% of the sample.

Remarks on this clone: Its recognized antigen is unknown. Base qualities are not recorded, but no much larger clone differs from it by a single base.

The V gene is TRBV2 and the J gene is TRBJ2-3, and the D gene may be TRBD1, 5 bases matching. The sample taken for sequencing was naive CD4+ T cells from blood. In the paper's terms, the cell subset or site label means: true naive CD4+ T cells. The origin of this receptor is a man aged 18 to 35 with type 1 diabetes. The nucleotides are TGTGCCAGCAGTGTCCGCGGACAAACCACAGATACGCAGTATTTT. This encodes CASSVRGQTTDTQYF.